These 19 T cell receptor beta chains originate from one sample sequenced in a study of regulatory T cells in long-lasting Graves disease. Time point reported: newly diagnosed GD, antithyroid drugs for less than 3 months. PBMC-extracted RNA yielded the TCR library. Investigators prepared the TCR beta libraries by applying iRepertoire HTBI primers and Arm-PCR of CDR3 regions. TCRdb analysed the multiplex PCR reads with MiXCR anew, one entry per CDR3 protein. The table has some 400,000 distinct CDR3 sequences, more than 12% seen once. A further study also used this sample, focusing on T cells in Graves' hyperthyroidism and ophthalmopathy.

Source: peripheral blood mononuclear cells (PBMCs), taken at new diagnosis, from a patient treated with antithyroid drugs. The receptors shown here come from a woman aged 25 to 39 with Graves disease.

The V gene is TRBV4-2, the J gene TRBJ2-1, with 10 bases that match TRBD1. This CDR3 has 15 amino acids. CDR1 is LGHNA, CDR2 YNFKEQ, per germline. V dropped 4 bases and J dropped 7; count of bases not matched to a gene: 7. CDR3 nucleotide sequence: TGTGCCAGCAGCCCACTTGACAGGGGGCTGAATGAGCAGTTCTTC. Amino acid sequence: CASSPLDRGLNEQFF.

The genes are TRBV28 and TRBJ2-7; the D gene is possibly TRBD2 (5 bases). Germline V gives CDR1 MDHEN, CDR2 SYDVKM. The CDR3 covers 15 residues. V was clipped by 6 bases and J by 7 bases, with 22 bases between them. The CDR3, as DNA: TGTGCCAGCAGATATCCCAAACCGGAGGTTGGAGAGCAGTACTTC. It translates to CASRYPKPEVGEQYF.

The chain employs TRBV29-1 and TRBJ2-3; TRBD2 might be the D (6 bases). Germline CDR1 SQVTM, CDR2 ANQGSEA. Trimming removed 7 bases from V and 0 bases from J, with 11 bases in between. CDR3 length equals 13 residues. CDR3 DNA: TGCAGCGGGGACTCTCTAAGCACAGATACGCAGTATTTT. It translates to CSGDSLSTDTQYF.

The chain joins TRBV7-6 to TRBJ2-2, with D tentatively TRBD2 (5 bases). The CDR3 covers 17 residues. The V end was cut by 5 bases, the J end by 1 base, with 17 bases between. The germline V gene encodes CDR1 SGHVS and CDR2 FNYEAQ. CDR3 bases: TGTGCCAGCAGCCGCGCCGTAGGAGGACGGAACACCGGGGAGCTGTTTTTT. It translates to CASSRAVGGRNTGELFF.

Points on this clonotype: This could be a read error, since a much larger clone is one nucleotide away. The chain is built from TRBV30 and TRBJ2-7; perhaps TRBD2 as D (6 bases). The length of the CDR3 is 12 residues. Germline CDR1 reads GTSNPN; CDR2 reads SVGIG (reference sequence). The CDR3 nucleotides are TGTGCCCGGAGGGACCGAGCCTACGAGCAGTACTTC. As protein: CARRDRAYEQYF.

The chain uses TRBV12-3 or TRBV12-4 and TRBJ1-5; 8 bases align to TRBD1. The CDR3 is 15 amino acids. V dropped 7 bases and J dropped 6; count of bases not matched to a gene: 11. CDR3 protein: CASTRDRGVGQPQHF. DNA of the CDR3: TGTGCCAGCACCCGAGACAGGGGAGTCGGTCAGCCCCAGCATTTT.

This clonotype appeared many times. The chain carries TRBV7-3 and TRBJ2-1; the match to TRBD2 covers 10 bases. In germline, CDR1 is SGHTA, CDR2 FQGTGA. The V segment lost 2 bases and the J segment 5 bases; nucleotides outside the gene matches: 6. The CDR3 runs to 16 residues. The CDR3 protein is CASSLGASGRDNEQFF. The CDR3 coding sequence is TGTGCCAGCAGCTTAGGGGCTAGCGGGAGAGACAATGAGCAGTTCTTC.

This clonotype showed up just a few times. The chain joins TRBV20-1 to TRBJ2-5, with TRBD1 as a possible D gene (5 bases). CDR1 is DFQATT, CDR2 SNEGSKA, per germline (reference sequence). V lost 5 bases to trimming and J lost 2 bases, with 12 bases between them. The CDR3 covers 13 residues. In DNA, the CDR3 is TGCAGTGCTTTGACAGAATTACAAGAGACCCAGTACTTC. Residues: CSALTELQETQYF.

V gene TRBV11-3 combines with J gene TRBJ2-3; 14 bases match TRBD2. Germline-derived CDR1 and CDR2 are SGHNT and YENEEA. The V segment lost 5 bases and the J segment 1 base; nucleotides outside the gene matches: 8. This CDR3 contains 18 residues. The CDR3 sequence is CASSGPGTSGSRTDTQYF. CDR3 coding DNA: TGTGCCAGCAGCGGGCCAGGGACTAGCGGGAGTCGCACAGATACGCAGTATTTT.

The sample holds a few counts of this clonotype. The chain is built from TRBV15 and TRBJ2-1; 12 bases fit TRBD1. Germline loops: CDR1 LNHNV, CDR2 YYDKDF (reference sequence). J gave up 8 bases and V 1 base, and 3 bases lay outside the gene matches. The CDR3 runs 15 residues. The CDR3, as DNA: TGTGCCACCAGCAGAGGTGGGACAGGGGGCGATGAGCAGTTCTTC. Translating gives CATSRGGTGGDEQFF. Filled out from reference TRBV15 and TRBJ2-1, the complete variable domain reads DAMVIQNPRYQVTQFGKPVTLSCSQTLNHNVMYWYQQKSSQAPKLLFHYYDKDFNNEADTPDNFQSRRPNTSFCFLDIRSPGLGDTAMYLCATSRGGTGGDEQFFGPGTRLTVL.

This clonotype has a count of ten or more. The V call is TRBV18, the J call TRBJ1-2, with TRBD1 as a possible D gene (6 bases). Trimming removed 3 bases from V and 7 bases from J, with 9 bases in between. CDR1 and CDR2 from the germline V gene are KGHSH and LQKENI. This CDR3 comprises 12 residues. CDR3 nucleotide sequence: TGTGCCAGCTCACCGGAGGGGGTTGGCTACACCTTC. This encodes CASSPEGVGYTF.

There are many counts of this clonotype. The chain carries TRBV28 and TRBJ2-2; 12 bases fit TRBD2. CDR1 is MDHEN, CDR2 SYDVKM, per germline. V shed 0 bases and J 6 bases; nucleotides not matched to a gene: 5. This CDR3 contains 17 residues. The CDR3 region is CASSLWSLAGGPGELFF. As DNA, the CDR3 is TGTGCCAGCAGTTTATGGTCCCTAGCGGGAGGGCCCGGGGAGCTGTTTTTT.

This clonotype was seen ten or more times. The V gene is TRBV11-2, the J gene TRBJ2-3, with 9 bases lining up with TRBD2. The CDR3 length is 23 residues. V shed 1 base and J 2 bases; nucleotides not matched to a gene: 25. In germline, CDR1 is SGHAT, CDR2 FQNNGV. CDR3 DNA sequence: TGTGCCAGCAGCTTAGGCCAATTCGAGCGGGAGGTACATCCATTACAAAACACAGATACGCAGTATTTT. As protein: CASSLGQFEREVHPLQNTDTQYF.

The chain employs TRBV12-3 or TRBV12-4 and TRBJ1-5; D gene ambiguous. Trimming took 5 bases from V and 0 from J, leaving 11 bases between them. This CDR3 contains 15 residues. Written as DNA, the CDR3 is TGTGCCAGCAGTCTAGGACGACTTAGCAATCAGCCCCAGCATTTT. Translation gives CASSLGRLSNQPQHF.

The sample holds a few counts of this clonotype. This CDR3 is CASSLDPGLGYKQYF. In nucleotides, the CDR3 is TGCGCCAGCAGCCTAGATCCGGGACTAGGGTACAAGCAGTACTTC. The V and J genes are TRBV5-1 and TRBJ2-7; 8 bases match TRBD2. The CDR3 is 15 residues long. After removal of 4 bases from V and 8 bases from J, the junction contained 14 bases not matched to a gene. The germline gives CDR1 SGHRS, CDR2 YFSETQ.

This clonotype was recorded many times. This chain's CDR3 is CASSYSFPGSGGRATNEQFF. CDR3 in DNA: TGTGCCAGCAGTTACTCGTTCCCGGGAAGTGGCGGGAGGGCCACCAATGAGCAGTTCTTC. V and J are TRBV6-2 or TRBV6-3 and TRBJ2-1; 9 bases line up with TRBD2. The CDR3 runs to 20 residues. Germline V gene lookup returns CDR1 MNHEY and CDR2 SVGEGT. Trimming at V came to 0 bases and at J to 6 bases, leaving 18 bases not matched to a gene.

This clonotype appeared many times. The V and J genes are TRBV7-9 and TRBJ2-2; no reliable D call. The germline V and J ends were trimmed by 10 bases and 0 bases, with 18 bases remaining between them. CDR1 SEHNR and CDR2 FQNEAQ come from the germline V gene (reference sequence). There are 16 residues in the CDR3. The CDR3 protein is CATPRPLASNTGELFF. The CDR3 region has the DNA TGTGCCACTCCCCGGCCGTTGGCATCGAACACCGGGGAGCTGTTTTTT.

This chain links TRBV9 with TRBJ2-2; TRBD2 aligns across 9 bases. The V segment lost 7 bases and the J segment 7 bases; nucleotides outside the gene matches: 14. This CDR3 comprises 16 residues. The germline CDR1 and CDR2 sequences are SGDLS and YYNGEE. The CDR3: CASGIEGGRALGELFF. The CDR3 region has the DNA TGTGCCAGCGGCATCGAGGGCGGGAGGGCCCTCGGGGAGCTGTTTTTT.

This clonotype was seen at least ten times. This chain connects TRBV11-2 to TRBJ2-7; 7 bases are a match to TRBD2. Germline CDR1 SGHAT, CDR2 FQNNGV. Trimming at V came to 8 bases and at J to 3 bases, leaving 10 bases not matched to a gene. The CDR3 covers 14 residues. The CDR3 spells CASQPGGSYYEQYF. The CDR3 DNA sequence: TGTGCCAGCCAGCCGGGAGGATCTTACTACGAGCAGTACTTC.